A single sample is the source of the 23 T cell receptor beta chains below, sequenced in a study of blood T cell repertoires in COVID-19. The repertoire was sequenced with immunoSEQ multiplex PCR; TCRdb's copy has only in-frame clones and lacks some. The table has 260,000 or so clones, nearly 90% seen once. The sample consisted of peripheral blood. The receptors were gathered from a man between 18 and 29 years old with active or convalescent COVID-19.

As DNA, the CDR3 is TGTGCCAGCAGTTCCATTAGGGGGAACGAGCAGTACTTC. The encoded protein is CASSSIRGNEQYF. J is TRBJ2-7 and V is TRBV12-3 or TRBV12-4; the D gene is possibly TRBD1 (6 bases). Trimming took 4 bases from V and 5 from J, leaving 12 bases between them. The CDR3 extends over 13 amino acids.

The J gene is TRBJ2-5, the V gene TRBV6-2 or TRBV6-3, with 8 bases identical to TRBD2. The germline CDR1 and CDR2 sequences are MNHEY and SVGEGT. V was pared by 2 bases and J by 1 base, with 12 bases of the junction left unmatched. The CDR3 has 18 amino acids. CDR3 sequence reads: CASSYESSGRTAQETQYF. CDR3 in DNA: TGTGCCAGCAGTTACGAATCTAGCGGGCGGACCGCCCAAGAGACCCAGTACTTC.

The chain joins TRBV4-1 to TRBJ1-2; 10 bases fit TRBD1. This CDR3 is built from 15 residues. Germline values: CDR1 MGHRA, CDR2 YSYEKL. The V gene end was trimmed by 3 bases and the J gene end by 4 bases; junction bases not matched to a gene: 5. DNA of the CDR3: TGCGCCAGCAGCCACTACCGACAGGGGGCCTATGGCTACACCTTC. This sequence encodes CASSHYRQGAYGYTF.

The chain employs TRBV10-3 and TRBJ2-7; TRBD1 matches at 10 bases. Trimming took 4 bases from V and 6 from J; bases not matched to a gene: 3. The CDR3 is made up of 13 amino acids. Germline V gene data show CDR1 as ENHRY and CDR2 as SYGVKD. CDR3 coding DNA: TGTGCCATCAGTGGGGGACAGGGGAGCGAGCAGTACTTC. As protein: CAISGGQGSEQYF.

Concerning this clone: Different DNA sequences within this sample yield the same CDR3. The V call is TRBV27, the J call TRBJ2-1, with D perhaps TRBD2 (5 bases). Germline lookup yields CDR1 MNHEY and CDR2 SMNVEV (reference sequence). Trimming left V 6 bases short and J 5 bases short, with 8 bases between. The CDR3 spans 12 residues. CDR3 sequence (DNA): TGTGCCAGCAGAACCGGGGACAATGAGCAGTTCTTC. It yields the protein CASRTGDNEQFF.

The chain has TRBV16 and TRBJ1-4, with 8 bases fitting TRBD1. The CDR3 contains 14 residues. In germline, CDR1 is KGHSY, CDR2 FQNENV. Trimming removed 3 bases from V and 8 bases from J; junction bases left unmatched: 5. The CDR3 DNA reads TGTGCCAGCAGCCATGGACAGGGAGTGGAAAAACTGTTTTTT. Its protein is CASSHGQGVEKLFF.

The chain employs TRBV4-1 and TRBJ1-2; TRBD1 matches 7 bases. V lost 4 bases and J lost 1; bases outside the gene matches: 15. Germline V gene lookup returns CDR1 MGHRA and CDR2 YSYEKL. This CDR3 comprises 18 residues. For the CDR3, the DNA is TGCGCCAGCAGCCTAGTTCATACGGGACAGCATTTTAACTATGGCTACACCTTC. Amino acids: CASSLVHTGQHFNYGYTF.

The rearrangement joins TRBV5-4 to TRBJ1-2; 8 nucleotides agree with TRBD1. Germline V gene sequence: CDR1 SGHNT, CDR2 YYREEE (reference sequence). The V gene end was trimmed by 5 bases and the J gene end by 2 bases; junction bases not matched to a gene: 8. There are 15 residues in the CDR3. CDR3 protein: CASRNDRGPNYGYTF. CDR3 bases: TGTGCCAGCAGAAACGACAGGGGCCCCAACTATGGCTACACCTTC.

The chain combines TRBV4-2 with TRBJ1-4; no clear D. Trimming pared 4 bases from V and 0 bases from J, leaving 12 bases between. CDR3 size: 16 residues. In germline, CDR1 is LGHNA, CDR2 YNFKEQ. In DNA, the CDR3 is TGTGCCAGCAGCCCGGAGAGGTACTCAACTAATGAAAAACTGTTTTTT. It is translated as CASSPERYSTNEKLFF.

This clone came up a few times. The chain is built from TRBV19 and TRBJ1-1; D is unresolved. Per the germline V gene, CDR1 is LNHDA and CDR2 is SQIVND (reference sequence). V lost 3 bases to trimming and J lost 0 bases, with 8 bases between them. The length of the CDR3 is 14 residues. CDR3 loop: CASSIGRLNTEAFF. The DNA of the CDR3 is TGTGCCAGTAGTATCGGGAGGTTGAACACTGAAGCTTTCTTT.

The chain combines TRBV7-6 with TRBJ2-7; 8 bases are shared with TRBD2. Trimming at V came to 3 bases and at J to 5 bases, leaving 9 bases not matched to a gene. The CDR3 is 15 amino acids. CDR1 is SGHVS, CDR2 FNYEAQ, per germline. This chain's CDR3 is CASSLAAGGADEQYF. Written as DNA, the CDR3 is TGTGCCAGCAGCTTGGCCGCCGGGGGGGCAGACGAGCAGTACTTC.

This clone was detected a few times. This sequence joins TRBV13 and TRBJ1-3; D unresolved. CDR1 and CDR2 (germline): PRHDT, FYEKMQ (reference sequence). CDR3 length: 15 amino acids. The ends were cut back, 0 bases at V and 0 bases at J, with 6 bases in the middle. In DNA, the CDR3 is TGTGCCAGCAGCTTAGGGCGGGGCTCTGGAAACACCATATATTTT. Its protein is CASSLGRGSGNTIYF.

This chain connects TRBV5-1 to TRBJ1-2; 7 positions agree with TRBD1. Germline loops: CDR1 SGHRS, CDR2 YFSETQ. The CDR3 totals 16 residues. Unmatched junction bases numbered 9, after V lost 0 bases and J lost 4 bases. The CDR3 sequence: CASSLVGGATFYGYTF. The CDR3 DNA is TGCGCCAGCAGCTTGGTAGGGGGCGCGACTTTCTATGGCTACACCTTC.

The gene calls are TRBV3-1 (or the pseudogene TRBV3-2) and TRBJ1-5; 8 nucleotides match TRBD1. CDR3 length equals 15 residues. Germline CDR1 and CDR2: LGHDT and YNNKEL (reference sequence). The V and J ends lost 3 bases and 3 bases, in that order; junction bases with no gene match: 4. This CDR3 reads CASSQTRGHNQPQHF. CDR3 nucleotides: TGTGCCAGCAGCCAGACCAGGGGGCACAATCAGCCCCAGCATTTT.

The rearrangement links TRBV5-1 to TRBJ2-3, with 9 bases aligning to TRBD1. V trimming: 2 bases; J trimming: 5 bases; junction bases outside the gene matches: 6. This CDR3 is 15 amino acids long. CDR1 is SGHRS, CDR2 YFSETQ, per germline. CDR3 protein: CASSFPGQGGDTQYF. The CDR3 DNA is TGCGCCAGCAGCTTTCCGGGACAGGGAGGAGATACGCAGTATTTT. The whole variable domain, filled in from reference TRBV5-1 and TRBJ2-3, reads KAGVTQTPRYLIKTRGQQVTLSCSPISGHRSVSWYQQTPGQGLQFLFEYFSETQRNKGNFPGRFSGRQFSNSRSEMNVSTLELGDSALYLCASSFPGQGGDTQYFGPGTRLTVL.

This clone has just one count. CDR3 sequence reads: CASSIWTGEAFF. CDR3 DNA sequence: TGTGCCAGCAGCATTTGGACAGGTGAAGCTTTCTTT. V and J are TRBV7-2 and TRBJ1-1, with 7 bases matching TRBD1. Per the germline V gene, CDR1 is SGHTA and CDR2 is FQGNSA. CDR3 length equals 12 residues. J was trimmed by 7 bases and V by 5 bases; bases with no gene match: 4.

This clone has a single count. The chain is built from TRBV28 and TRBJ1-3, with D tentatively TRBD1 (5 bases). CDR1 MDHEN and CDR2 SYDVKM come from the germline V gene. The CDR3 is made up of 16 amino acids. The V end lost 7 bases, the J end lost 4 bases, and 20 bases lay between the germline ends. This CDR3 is CASTRGGSFMGNTIYF. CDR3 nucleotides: TGTGCCAGCACGCGGGGGGGGAGTTTCATGGGAAACACCATATATTTT.

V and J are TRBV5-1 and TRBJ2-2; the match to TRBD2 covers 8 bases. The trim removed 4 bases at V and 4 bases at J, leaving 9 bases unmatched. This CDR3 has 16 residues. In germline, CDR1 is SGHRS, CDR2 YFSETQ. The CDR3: CASSRLAGQVTGELFF. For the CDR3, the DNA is TGCGCCAGCAGCCGCCTAGCGGGCCAGGTCACCGGGGAGCTGTTTTTT.

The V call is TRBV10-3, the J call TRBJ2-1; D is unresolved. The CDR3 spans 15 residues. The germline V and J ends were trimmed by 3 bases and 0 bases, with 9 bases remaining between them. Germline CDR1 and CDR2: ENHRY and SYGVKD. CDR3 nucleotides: TGTGCCATCAGTGACCGGGTCCTCTCCTACAATGAGCAGTTCTTC. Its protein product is CAISDRVLSYNEQFF.

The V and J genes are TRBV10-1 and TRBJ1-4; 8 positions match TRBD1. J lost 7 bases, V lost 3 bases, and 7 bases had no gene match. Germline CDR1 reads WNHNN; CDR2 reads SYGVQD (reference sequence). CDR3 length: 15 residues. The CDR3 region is CASSEQTGEREKLFF. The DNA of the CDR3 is TGCGCCAGCAGTGAACAGACAGGGGAGCGTGAAAAACTGTTTTTT.

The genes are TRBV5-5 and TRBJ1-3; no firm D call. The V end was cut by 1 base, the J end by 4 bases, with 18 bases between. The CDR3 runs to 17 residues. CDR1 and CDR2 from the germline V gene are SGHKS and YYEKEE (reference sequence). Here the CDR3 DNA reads TGTGCCAGCAGCTTGCGGCTATCAGATCTTAGCGGAAACACCATATATTTT. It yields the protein CASSLRLSDLSGNTIYF.

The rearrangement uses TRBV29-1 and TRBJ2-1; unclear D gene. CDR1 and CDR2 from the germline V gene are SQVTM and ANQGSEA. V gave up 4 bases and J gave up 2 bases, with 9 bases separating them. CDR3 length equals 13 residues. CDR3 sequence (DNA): TGCAGCGTTGTCCTAGGCCCCTACAATGAGCAGTTCTTC. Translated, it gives CSVVLGPYNEQFF.

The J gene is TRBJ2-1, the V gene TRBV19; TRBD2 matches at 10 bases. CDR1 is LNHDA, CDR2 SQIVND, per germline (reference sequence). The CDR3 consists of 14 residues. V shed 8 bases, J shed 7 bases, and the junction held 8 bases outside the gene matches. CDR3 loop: CASSSGGALNEQFF. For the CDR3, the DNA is TGTGCCAGTTCCAGCGGGGGGGCGCTGAATGAGCAGTTCTTC.